The 18 T cell receptor beta chains below were found in one sample sequenced in a study of cytomegalovirus exposure and HLA in healthy donors. Vbeta (60) and Jbeta (13) primers were used in the PCR. Some clones are missing from TCRdb's copy, which holds only in-frame ones; the method was immunoSEQ multiplex PCR. Here the sample spans 150,000 to 200,000 clones, approximately 84% being singletons. Sequencing was carried out using PBMCs. These receptor sequences come from a girl aged 10-17 years in good health and CMV-seropositive.

The chain is built from TRBV6-1 and TRBJ2-7; D is unresolved. The germline CDR1 and CDR2 sequences are MNHNS and SASEGT. The CDR3 length is 14 residues. The germline V and J ends were trimmed by 6 bases and 2 bases, with 14 bases remaining between them. CDR3 loop: CASSTFGLTYEQYF. The CDR3 bases are TGTGCCAGCAGCACCTTTGGCCTTACCTACGAGCAGTACTTC.

The chain carries TRBV5-1 and TRBJ2-3; no reliable D call. Trimming left V 3 bases short and J 4 bases short, with 6 bases between. This CDR3 comprises 12 residues. Looked up from germline, CDR1 is SGHRS and CDR2 is YFSETQ. The CDR3 region is CASSSRSDTQYF. In DNA form, the CDR3 reads TGCGCCAGCAGCTCCAGGTCAGATACGCAGTATTTT.

The rearrangement joins TRBV5-5 to TRBJ2-7; TRBD1 is a possible D gene (6 bases). CDR1 is SGHKS and CDR2 is YYEKEE in the germline V gene (reference sequence). V dropped 3 bases and J dropped 4 bases, with 23 bases sitting between them. This CDR3 region has 17 residues. The CDR3 reads CASSSHRHRESGYEQYF. In DNA, the CDR3 is TGTGCCAGCAGCTCGCACCGACACAGGGAGTCTGGATACGAGCAGTACTTC.

This rearrangement joins TRBV13 to TRBJ2-5; 8 positions agree with TRBD2. Germline trimming cut 5 bases from V and 7 bases from J; bases unmatched to any gene: 9. The CDR3 consists of 14 residues. CDR1 is PRHDT and CDR2 is FYEKMQ in the germline V gene (reference sequence). DNA of the CDR3: TGTGCCAGCAGCCCCGGGACTAGTAGTTGGACCCAGTACTTC. Translation: CASSPGTSSWTQYF.

V is TRBV7-3 and J is TRBJ1-1, with 9 bases matching TRBD1. The CDR3 extends over 13 amino acids. Looked up from germline, CDR1 is SGHTA and CDR2 is FQGTGA. Trimming took 3 bases from V and 7 from J; bases not matched to a gene: 3. The CDR3 bases are TGTGCCAGCAGCTTGGACAGGGGAGGTGAAGCTTTCTTT. This sequence encodes CASSLDRGGEAFF.

The chain has TRBV5-1 and TRBJ1-2; possibly TRBD1 for D (6 bases). The CDR3 spans 15 residues. Germline V gene data show CDR1 as SGHRS and CDR2 as YFSETQ. The V end lost 0 bases, the J end lost 11 bases, and 20 bases lay between the germline ends. CDR3 amino acids: CASSLGAAGASVYTF. CDR3 in DNA: TGCGCCAGCAGCTTGGGGGCCGCGGGGGCATCAGTTTACACCTTC.

The rearrangement links TRBV7-6 to TRBJ1-1; the D is unclear. The CDR3 is 13 residues long. V lost 6 bases, J lost 5 bases, and 13 bases lay in between. Germline CDR1 SGHVS, CDR2 FNYEAQ. As DNA, the CDR3 is TGTGCCAGCAGTTCAGACGGCGGGACTGAAGCTTTCTTT. This encodes CASSSDGGTEAFF.

The chain recombines TRBV19 with TRBJ2-1; 9 bases map to TRBD1. This CDR3 contains 13 residues. CDR1 is LNHDA, CDR2 SQIVND, per germline (reference sequence). Trimming removed 5 bases from V and 9 bases from J; junction bases left unmatched: 5. CDR3 DNA sequence: TGTGCCAGTAGTGAACAGGGGGCGACTGAGCAGTTCTTC. The encoded protein is CASSEQGATEQFF.

The rearrangement joins TRBV4-1 to TRBJ2-5; 7 bases fit TRBD1. Germline-derived CDR1 and CDR2 are MGHRA and YSYEKL. The CDR3 length is 15 residues. V lost 5 bases and J lost 0; bases outside the gene matches: 6. In nucleotides, the CDR3 is TGCGCCAGCAGCGAGGGGACAGCCTACCAAGAGACCCAGTACTTC. It codes for CASSEGTAYQETQYF.

The chain carries TRBV19 and TRBJ1-3; tentatively, D is TRBD1 (5 bases). V gave up 4 bases and J gave up 5 bases, with 12 bases separating them. The CDR3 sequence is 14 residues long. Per germline, CDR1 LNHDA and CDR2 SQIVND (reference sequence). In DNA, the CDR3 is TGTGCCAGTAGTAAGCCGGCAGGGAGAAACACCATATATTTT. As protein: CASSKPAGRNTIYF.

The chain joins TRBV9 to TRBJ2-5, with 9 bases matching TRBD2. With 0 bases clipped from V and 5 bases from J, the junction kept 5 bases outside the gene matches. The germline CDR1 and CDR2 sequences are SGDLS and YYNGEE. The CDR3 has 15 residues. CDR3: CASSVGRGGRETQYF. CDR3 in DNA: TGTGCCAGCAGCGTAGGGCGGGGGGGCCGTGAGACCCAGTACTTC.

This clone has just a few counts. The chain has TRBV7-8 and TRBJ1-2; D is ambiguous. Trimming cost V 1 base and J 1 base, with 16 bases left between them. In germline, CDR1 is SGHVS, CDR2 FQNEAQ. This CDR3 has 17 amino acids. The CDR3 spells CASSLEDTPGVNYGYTF. The DNA for the CDR3 is TGTGCCAGCAGCTTAGAAGATACCCCCGGGGTTAACTATGGCTACACCTTC.

The CDR3 DNA follows: TGTGCCAGCACAGGGGGCCGAGACTATGGCTACACCTTC. It codes for CASTGGRDYGYTF. The rearrangement links TRBV19 to TRBJ1-2, with 9 bases matching TRBD1. This CDR3 is 13 amino acids long. The V gene's germline CDR1 is LNHDA and CDR2 SQIVND (reference sequence). The V gene end was trimmed by 9 bases and the J gene end by 3 bases; junction bases not matched to a gene: 5.

This sequence joins TRBV7-6 and TRBJ2-7; possibly TRBD1 for D (5 bases). Germline CDR1 is SGHVS and CDR2 is FNYEAQ. Trimming took 0 bases from V and 1 from J, leaving 7 bases between them. The CDR3 is 14 residues long. CDR3 sequence: CASSLAGVSYEQYF. The DNA of the CDR3 is TGTGCCAGCAGCTTAGCAGGGGTATCCTACGAGCAGTACTTC.

The chain employs TRBV4-1 and TRBJ1-1; TRBD1 matches at 7 bases. With V trimmed by 0 bases and J by 0 bases, 10 bases remained unmatched. CDR1 is MGHRA and CDR2 is YSYEKL in the germline V gene. CDR3 length: 18 residues. The CDR3 DNA is TGCGCCAGCAGCCAAGAAAGGGGGCCCCCTCTTCTGAACACTGAAGCTTTCTTT. Its translation: CASSQERGPPLLNTEAFF.

The chain links TRBV6-6 to TRBJ1-5; perhaps TRBD1 as D (5 bases). From germline, CDR1 is MNHNY and CDR2 SVGAGI (reference sequence). The CDR3 covers 14 residues. V lost 9 bases and J lost 0, with 12 bases in between. CDR3 residues: CASIKGASNQPQHF. DNA of the CDR3: TGTGCCAGTATTAAAGGGGCTAGCAATCAGCCCCAGCATTTT.

CDR3 protein: CASSPREGFQYEQYF. In nucleotides, the CDR3 is TGTGCCAGCAGTCCCCGGGAAGGATTCCAGTACGAGCAGTACTTC. J is TRBJ2-7 and V is TRBV28; tentative D call: TRBD2 (5 bases). Per the germline V gene, CDR1 is MDHEN and CDR2 is SYDVKM. The CDR3 covers 15 residues. The V end lost 5 bases, the J end lost 4 bases, and 18 bases lay between the germline ends. Full variable domain (outside the CDR3, taken from reference TRBV28 and TRBJ2-7): DVKVTQSSRYLVKRTGEKVFLECVQDMDHENMFWYRQDPGLGLRLIYFSYDVKMKEKGDIPEGYSVSREKKERFSLILESASTNQTSMYLCASSPREGFQYEQYFGPGTRLTVT.

The chain links TRBV20-1 to TRBJ1-2; the D gene is possibly TRBD1 (5 bases). The CDR3 has 11 residues. Trimming left V 4 bases short and J 12 bases short, with 15 bases between. From germline, CDR1 is DFQATT and CDR2 SNEGSKA (reference sequence). CDR3 sequence: CSAKRGSGDTF. DNA for the CDR3: TGCAGTGCTAAGAGGGGCAGCGGGGACACCTTC.